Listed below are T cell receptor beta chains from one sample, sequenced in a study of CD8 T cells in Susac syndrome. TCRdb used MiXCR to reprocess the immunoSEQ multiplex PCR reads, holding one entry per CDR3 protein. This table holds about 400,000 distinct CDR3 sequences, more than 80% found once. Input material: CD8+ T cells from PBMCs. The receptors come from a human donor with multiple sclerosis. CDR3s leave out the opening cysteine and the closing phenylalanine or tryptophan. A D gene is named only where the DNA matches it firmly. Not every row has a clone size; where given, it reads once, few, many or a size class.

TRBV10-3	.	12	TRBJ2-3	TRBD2	AISESRLANTQY
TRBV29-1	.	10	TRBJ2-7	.	SVRDRPYEQY
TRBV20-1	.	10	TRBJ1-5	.	SASGYNQPQH
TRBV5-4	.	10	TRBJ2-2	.	ALAGDSGELF
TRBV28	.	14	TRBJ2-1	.	ASSRMGGQTNNEQF
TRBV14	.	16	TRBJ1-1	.	ASSQDGDIWALNTEAF
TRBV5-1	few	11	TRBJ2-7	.	ASSFPDSYEQY
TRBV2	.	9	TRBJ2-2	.	ASEGAGELF
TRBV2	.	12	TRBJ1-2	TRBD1	ASRSEGTAWGYT
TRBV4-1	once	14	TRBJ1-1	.	ASSQAGWRVGTEAF
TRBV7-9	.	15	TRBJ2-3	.	ASSTVRGDFGGDTQY
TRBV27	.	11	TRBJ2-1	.	ASSPTAANEQF
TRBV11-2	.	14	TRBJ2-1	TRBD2	ASSFGLAGPYNEQF
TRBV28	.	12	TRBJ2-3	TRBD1	ASSTGQGADTQY
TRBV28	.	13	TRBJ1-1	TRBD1	ASSPLPRQGNEAF
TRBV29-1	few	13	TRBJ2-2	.	SVEGGPGNTGELF
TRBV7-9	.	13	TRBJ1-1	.	ASSFLGEGWPEAF
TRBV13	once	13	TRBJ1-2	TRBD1	ASSFQTGVDYGYT
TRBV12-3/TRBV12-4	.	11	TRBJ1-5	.	ASSPDRTQPQH
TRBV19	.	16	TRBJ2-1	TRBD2	ASSSARLAESSYNEQF
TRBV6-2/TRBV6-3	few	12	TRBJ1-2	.	ASSYFLGSDGYT
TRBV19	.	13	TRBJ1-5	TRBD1	ASLHQGAGNQPQH
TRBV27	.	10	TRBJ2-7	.	ASRDGSYEQY
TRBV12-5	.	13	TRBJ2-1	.	ASALGASDHNEQF
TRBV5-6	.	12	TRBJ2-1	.	ASSFAPVYNEQF
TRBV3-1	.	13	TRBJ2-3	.	ASSPGPIKRDTQY
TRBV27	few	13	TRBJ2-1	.	ASSLEQGAYNEQF
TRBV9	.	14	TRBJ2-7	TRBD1	ASSVEKGAPSYEQY
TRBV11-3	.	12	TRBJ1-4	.	ASSRTPYGEKLF
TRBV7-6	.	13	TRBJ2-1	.	ASSPGQGGYNEQF
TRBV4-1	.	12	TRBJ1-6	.	ASSQGWGNSPLH